This T cell receptor beta chain was identified in a study of identical twins. The CDR3 is made up of 15 amino acids. Per the germline V gene, CDR1 is SGHVS and CDR2 is FQNEAQ. The V gene lost 5 bases and the J gene lost 3 bases, with 17 bases spanning the gap. A single record per CDR3 protein comes from TCRdb applying MiXCR to the 5' RACE reads. The profile shows a few hundred thousand distinct CDR3 sequences, roughly an eighth of them singletons. The data were also submitted as part of a second study, on yellow fever vaccine responses in identical twins.

The sequence was collected from a young woman in good health. The chain carries TRBV7-8 and TRBJ2-7, with D possibly matching TRBD2 (5 bases). Material for sequencing was CD4+ T cells sorted from blood. CDR3 in DNA: TGTGCCAGCAGCCCCGCTACGGGAATTCGCTACGAGCAGTACTTC. Encoded protein: CASSPATGIRYEQYF.